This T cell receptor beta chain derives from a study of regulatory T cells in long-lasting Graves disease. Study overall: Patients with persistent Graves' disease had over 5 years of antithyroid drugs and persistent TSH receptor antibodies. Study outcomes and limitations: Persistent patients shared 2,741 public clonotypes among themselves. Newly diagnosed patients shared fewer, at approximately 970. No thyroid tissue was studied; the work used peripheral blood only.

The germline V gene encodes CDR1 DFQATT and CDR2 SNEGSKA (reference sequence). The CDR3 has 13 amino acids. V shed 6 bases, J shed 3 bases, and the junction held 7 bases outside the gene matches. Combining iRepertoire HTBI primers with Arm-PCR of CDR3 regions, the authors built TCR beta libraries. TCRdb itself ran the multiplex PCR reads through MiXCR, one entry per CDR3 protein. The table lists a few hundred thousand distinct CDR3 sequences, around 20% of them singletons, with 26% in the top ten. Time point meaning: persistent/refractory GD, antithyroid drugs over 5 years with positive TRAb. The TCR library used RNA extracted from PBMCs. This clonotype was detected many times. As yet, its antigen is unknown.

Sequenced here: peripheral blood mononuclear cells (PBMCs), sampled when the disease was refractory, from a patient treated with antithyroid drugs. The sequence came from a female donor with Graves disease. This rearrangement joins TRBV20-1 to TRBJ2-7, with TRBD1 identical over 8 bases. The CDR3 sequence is CSAPGTGGYEQYF. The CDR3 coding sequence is TGCAGTGCCCCCGGGACAGGAGGCTACGAGCAGTACTTC.